One sample yielded the 15 T cell receptor beta chains listed below, sequenced in a study of cytomegalovirus exposure and HLA in healthy donors. Profiling relied on immunoSEQ multiplex PCR, and the TCRdb table lists in-frame clones only, not all of them. The sample lists some 170,000 clones; roughly 90% were seen once. Specimen: PBMCs. These receptor sequences come from a man younger than 30 in good health and CMV-seropositive.

The chain recombines TRBV27 with TRBJ2-1, with 12 positions matching TRBD2. The CDR3 loop spans 15 amino acids. V was clipped by 6 bases and J by 8 bases; unmatched bases: 8. Germline-derived CDR1 and CDR2 are MNHEY and SMNVEV (reference sequence). CDR3 sequence reads: CASRNRLAGDHEQFF. In nucleotides, the CDR3 is TGTGCCAGCAGAAACAGACTAGCGGGAGACCATGAGCAGTTCTTC.

This clone was found a few times. This sequence joins TRBV20-1 and TRBJ1-1; D not certain. The CDR3 is 11 residues long. Germline V gives CDR1 DFQATT, CDR2 SNEGSKA (reference sequence). V was clipped by 0 bases and J by 11 bases, with 10 bases between them. The CDR3 sequence is CSAREGSRAFF. The CDR3 nucleotides read TGCAGTGCTAGAGAGGGCAGTCGGGCTTTCTTT.

This clone has a single count. The chain links TRBV2 to TRBJ2-2, with 8 bases that match TRBD2. The CDR3 totals 17 residues. Trimming at V came to 7 bases and at J to 3 bases, leaving 13 bases not matched to a gene. CDR1 SNHLY and CDR2 FYNNEI come from the germline V gene. CDR3: CASKPTGTRQDTGELFF. CDR3 DNA: TGTGCCAGCAAACCAACAGGGACTAGACAGGACACCGGGGAGCTGTTTTTT.

V usage is TRBV28 and J usage is TRBJ2-2; 7 positions agree with TRBD2. The CDR3 covers 14 residues. Germline CDR1 MDHEN, CDR2 SYDVKM. Trimming removed 8 bases from V and 6 bases from J; junction bases left unmatched: 9. The CDR3, as DNA: TGTGCCAGCCGTTCGGTGGGGAGGGCCGGGGAGCTGTTTTTT. This sequence encodes CASRSVGRAGELFF.

The J gene is TRBJ1-1, the V gene TRBV18; 9 bases agree with TRBD1. The V gene's germline CDR1 is KGHSH and CDR2 LQKENI. CDR3 length: 16 residues. Trimming removed 2 bases from V and 0 bases from J; junction bases left unmatched: 4. DNA of the CDR3: TGTGCCAGCTCACCAGGTGGGACAGGGCTGAACACTGAAGCTTTCTTT. Amino acid sequence: CASSPGGTGLNTEAFF. The variable domain in full, with the rest retrieved from reference TRBV18 and TRBJ1-1, is NAGVMQNPRHLVRRRGQEARLRCSPMKGHSHVYWYRQLPEEGLKFMVYLQKENIIDESGMPKERFSAEFPKEGPSILRIQQVVRGDSAAYFCASSPGGTGLNTEAFFGQGTRLTVV.

The chain uses TRBV5-4 and TRBJ2-7; D gene unclear. V lost 4 bases and J lost 0, with 11 bases in between. The CDR3 runs to 14 residues. Per germline, CDR1 SGHNT and CDR2 YYREEE (reference sequence). The CDR3 protein is CASSRYSGSYEQYF. DNA of the CDR3: TGTGCCAGCAGCAGATACTCGGGCTCCTACGAGCAGTACTTC.

The J gene is TRBJ1-4, the V gene TRBV5-8; 7 bases fit TRBD1. V was pared by 4 bases and J by 5 bases, with 11 bases of the junction left unmatched. Germline V gene lookup returns CDR1 SGHTS and CDR2 YDEGEE. This CDR3 is 16 amino acids long. The DNA of the CDR3 is TGTGCCAGCAGCATAAGAACCGGGACAGCCAATGAAAAACTGTTTTTT. Translation gives CASSIRTGTANEKLFF.

This chain connects TRBV27 to TRBJ1-5; the match to TRBD1 covers 7 bases. Germline loops: CDR1 MNHEY, CDR2 SMNVEV (reference sequence). The CDR3 is 17 residues long. J gave up 0 bases and V 5 bases, and 10 bases lay outside the gene matches. In nucleotides, the CDR3 is TGTGCCAGCAGTGGAAGGGGGCGATCGAATAGCAATCAGCCCCAGCATTTT. This translates into CASSGRGRSNSNQPQHF.

This clone was observed a handful of times. The CDR3 DNA reads as TGTGCCAGCAGCTTGCCCCCGGACAATGAGCAGTTCTTC. Translation gives CASSLPPDNEQFF. The chain couples TRBV7-3 to TRBJ2-1; D is uncertain. The CDR3 extends over 13 amino acids. V was cut by 3 bases and J by 5 bases, with 8 bases left in between. CDR1 and CDR2 from the germline V gene are SGHTA and FQGTGA.

The chain uses TRBV18 and TRBJ2-2; the match to TRBD2 covers 7 bases. From germline, CDR1 is KGHSH and CDR2 LQKENI. The CDR3 covers 15 residues. V shed 5 bases, J shed 6 bases, and the junction held 9 bases outside the gene matches. CDR3 in DNA: TGTGCCAGCTCATCTGGACTAGGAGGGGCCGGGGAGCTGTTTTTT. Translated: CASSSGLGGAGELFF.

Note on this clone: One end of the junction does not line up with germline, which may come from a read error. J is TRBJ1-1 and V is TRBV5-6; D perhaps matches TRBD1 (5 bases). CDR1 and CDR2 (germline): SGHDT, YYEEEE. CDR3 length: 15 amino acids. CDR3 in DNA: TGTGCCGGCAGCTTGGGACCAGGTACGAACACTGAAGCTTTCTTT. This encodes CAGSLGPGTNTEAFF.

The V call is TRBV5-4, the J call TRBJ2-5, with TRBD2 matching over 12 bases. The V and J ends lost 1 base and 5 bases, in that order; junction bases with no gene match: 12. This CDR3 is 18 amino acids long. Germline CDR1 SGHNT, CDR2 YYREEE (reference sequence). Here the CDR3 DNA reads TGTGCCAGCAGCTTGACCTTACTAGCGGGAGGTGTCAGGGAGACCCAGTACTTC. It encodes CASSLTLLAGGVRETQYF.

The rearrangement joins TRBV5-5 to TRBJ2-3; D unresolved. Germline V lookup: CDR1 SGHKS, CDR2 YYEKEE (reference sequence). The V gene lost 8 bases and the J gene lost 1 base, with 11 bases spanning the gap. This CDR3 is built from 13 residues. CDR3 region: CASVSVGTDTQYF. The CDR3 bases are TGTGCCAGTGTTTCTGTTGGCACAGATACGCAGTATTTT.

The J gene is TRBJ2-3, the V gene TRBV28; D perhaps matches TRBD1 (5 bases). Per the germline V gene, CDR1 is MDHEN and CDR2 is SYDVKM. The germline V and J ends were trimmed by 3 bases and 6 bases, with 10 bases remaining between them. CDR3 length: 13 amino acids. Here the CDR3 DNA reads TGTGCCAGCAGTTTCAAGGGGTATGATACGCAGTATTTT. It specifies CASSFKGYDTQYF.

The V gene is TRBV4-2, the J gene TRBJ2-5; TRBD2 agrees at 13 bases. The V and J ends lost 6 bases and 4 bases, in that order; junction bases with no gene match: 14. This CDR3 spans 18 amino acids. Germline lookup yields CDR1 LGHNA and CDR2 YNFKEQ. Here the CDR3 reads CASRPQLAGGPSGETQYF. CDR3 DNA: TGTGCCAGCAGACCGCAACTAGCGGGAGGGCCCTCGGGAGAGACCCAGTACTTC.